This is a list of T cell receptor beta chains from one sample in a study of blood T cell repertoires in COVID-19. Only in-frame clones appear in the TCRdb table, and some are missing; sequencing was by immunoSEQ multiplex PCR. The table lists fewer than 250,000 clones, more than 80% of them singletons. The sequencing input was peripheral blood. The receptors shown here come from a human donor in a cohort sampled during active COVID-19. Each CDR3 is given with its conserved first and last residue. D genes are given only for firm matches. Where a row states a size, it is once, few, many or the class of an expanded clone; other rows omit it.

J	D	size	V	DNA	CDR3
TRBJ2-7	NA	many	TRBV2	TGTGCCAGCAGTGAACCCTTCTCCTACGAGCAGTACTTC	CASSEPFSYEQYF
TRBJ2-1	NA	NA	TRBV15	TGTGCCACCAGCAGAGAAACAACGCTCAATGAGCAGTTCTTC	CATSRETTLNEQFF
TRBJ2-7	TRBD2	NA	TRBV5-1	TGCGCCAGCAGCTCTGGACTAGCGGGGGCGAATACCTACGAGCAGTACTTC	CASSSGLAGANTYEQYF
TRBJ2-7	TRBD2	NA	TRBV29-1	TGCAGCGTTGTCCCCGGACTAGCAGACTACGAGCAGTACTTC	CSVVPGLADYEQYF
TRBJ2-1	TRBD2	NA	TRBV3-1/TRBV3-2	TGTGCCAGTAGGACTAGCGGGAGGATTAACAATGAGCAGTTCTTC	CASRTSGRINNEQFF
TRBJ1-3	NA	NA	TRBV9	TGTGCCAGCAGCGCCCGGGACACGGGTGGAAACACCATATATTTT	CASSARDTGGNTIYF
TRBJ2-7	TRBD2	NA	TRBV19	TGTGCCACCGCACTAGCGGGAGGCGGCTACGAGCAGTACTTC	CATALAGGGYEQYF
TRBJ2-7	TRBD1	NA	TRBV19	TGTGCCAGTAAGGGACAGGGAGTCGACGAGCAGTACTTC	CASKGQGVDEQYF
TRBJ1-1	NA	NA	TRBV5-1	TGCGCCAGCAGCCCCCGGTGGGAGGACACTGAAGCTTTCTTT	CASSPRWEDTEAFF
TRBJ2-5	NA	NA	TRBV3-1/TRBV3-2	TGTGCCAGCAGCCAAAGAGGGTCTGGGGAGCAAGAGACCCAGTACTTC	CASSQRGSGEQETQYF